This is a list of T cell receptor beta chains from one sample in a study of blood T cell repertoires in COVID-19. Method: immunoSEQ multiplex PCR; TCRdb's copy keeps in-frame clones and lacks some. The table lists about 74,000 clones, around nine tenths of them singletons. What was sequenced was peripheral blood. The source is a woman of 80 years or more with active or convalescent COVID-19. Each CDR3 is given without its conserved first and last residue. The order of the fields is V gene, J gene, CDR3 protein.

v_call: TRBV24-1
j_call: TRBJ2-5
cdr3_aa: ATSEPTSGGKETQY

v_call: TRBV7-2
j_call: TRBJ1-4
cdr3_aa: ASSFGRGREKLF

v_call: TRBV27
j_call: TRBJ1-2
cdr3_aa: ASRNLGTGNGYT

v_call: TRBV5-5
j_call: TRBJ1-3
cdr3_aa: ASSLRGATGNTIY

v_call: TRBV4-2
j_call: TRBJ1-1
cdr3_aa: ASSQAGGNTEAF

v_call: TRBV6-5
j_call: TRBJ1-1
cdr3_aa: ASSYYGTGNTEAF

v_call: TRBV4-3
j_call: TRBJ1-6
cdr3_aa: ASSQDIGQSFSPLH

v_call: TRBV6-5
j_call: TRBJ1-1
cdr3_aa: ASSYSFGKNEAF

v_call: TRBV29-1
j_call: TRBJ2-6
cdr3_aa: SVPGSFRSDNVLT

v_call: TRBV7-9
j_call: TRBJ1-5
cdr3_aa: ASSPPGGWPQH

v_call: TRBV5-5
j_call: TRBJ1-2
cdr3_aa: ASSLSGTGGNGYT

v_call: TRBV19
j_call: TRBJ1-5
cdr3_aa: ASSRLQQGGVNQPQH

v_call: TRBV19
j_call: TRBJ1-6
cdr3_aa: ASSPRPGGSPLH

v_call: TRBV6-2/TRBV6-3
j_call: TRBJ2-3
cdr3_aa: ASSYPSADTQY

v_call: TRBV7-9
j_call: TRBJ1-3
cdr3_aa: ASSLVAGRTDTIY

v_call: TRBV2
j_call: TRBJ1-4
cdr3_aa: ASGREKLF

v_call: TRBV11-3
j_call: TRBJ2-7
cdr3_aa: ASSLGPGGRSYEQY

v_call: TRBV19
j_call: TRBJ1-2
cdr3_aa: ASYRSGNYGYT

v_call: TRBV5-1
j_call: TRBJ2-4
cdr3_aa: ASSLEGTGYKNIQY

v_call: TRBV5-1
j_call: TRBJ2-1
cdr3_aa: ASSPLAGTYNEQF

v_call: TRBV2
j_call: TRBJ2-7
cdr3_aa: ASRKEAGTYEQY

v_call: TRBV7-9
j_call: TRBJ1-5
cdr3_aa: ASSPGGAADLPQH

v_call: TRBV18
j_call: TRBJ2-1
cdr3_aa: ASSPQGVSNNEQF

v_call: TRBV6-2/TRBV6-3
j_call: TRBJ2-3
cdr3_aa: ASSFPAGLPLSTDTQY

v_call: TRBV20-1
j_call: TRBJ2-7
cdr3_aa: SASWTGNEQY

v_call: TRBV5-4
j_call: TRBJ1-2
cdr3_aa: ASRTGFLGGYT

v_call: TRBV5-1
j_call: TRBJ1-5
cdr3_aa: ASSLTGWEPQH

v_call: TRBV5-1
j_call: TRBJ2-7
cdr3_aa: ASSLVEAGGYEQY

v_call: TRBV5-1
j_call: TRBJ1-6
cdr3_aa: ASTLDPNSPLH

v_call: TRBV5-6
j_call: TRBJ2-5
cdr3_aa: ASSSIGQETQY

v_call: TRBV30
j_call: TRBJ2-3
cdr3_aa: AWSRSGASTDTQY

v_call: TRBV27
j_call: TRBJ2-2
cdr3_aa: ASSRGNTGELF

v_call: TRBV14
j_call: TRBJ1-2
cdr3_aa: ASSLGTGAYGYT

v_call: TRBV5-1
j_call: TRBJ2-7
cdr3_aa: ASSLGEGRGQY

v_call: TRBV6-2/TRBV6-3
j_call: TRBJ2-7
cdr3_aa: ASSYRGVSANSYEQY

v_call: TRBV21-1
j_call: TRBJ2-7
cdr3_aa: ASSRQHPSGTGEGEQY

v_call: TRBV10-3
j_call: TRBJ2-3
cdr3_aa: AISPHTDTQY

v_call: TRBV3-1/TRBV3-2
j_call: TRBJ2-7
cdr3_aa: ASSQERSSYEQY

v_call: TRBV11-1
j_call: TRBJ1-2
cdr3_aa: ASSLAGTGSNGYT

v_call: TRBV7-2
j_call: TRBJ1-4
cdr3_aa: ASRVGTGVRSEKLF

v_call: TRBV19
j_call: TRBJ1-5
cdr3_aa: ATDAGGSNQPQH

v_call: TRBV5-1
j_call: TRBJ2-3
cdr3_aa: ASSLLDSGTTDTQY

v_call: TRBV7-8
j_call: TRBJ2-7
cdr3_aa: ASSRTQGYEQY

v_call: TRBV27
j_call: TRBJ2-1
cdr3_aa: ASSLSVGVTEQF

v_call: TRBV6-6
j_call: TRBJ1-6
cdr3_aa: ASSYSPNSPLH

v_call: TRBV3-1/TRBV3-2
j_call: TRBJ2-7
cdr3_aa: ASSFPGQSYEQY

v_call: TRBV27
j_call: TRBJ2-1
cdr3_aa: ASSSSGTGSYNEQF

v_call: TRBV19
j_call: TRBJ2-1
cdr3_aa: ASSIVVAGEDNEQF

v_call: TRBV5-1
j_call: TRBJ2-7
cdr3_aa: ASSLVALGRAAYEQY